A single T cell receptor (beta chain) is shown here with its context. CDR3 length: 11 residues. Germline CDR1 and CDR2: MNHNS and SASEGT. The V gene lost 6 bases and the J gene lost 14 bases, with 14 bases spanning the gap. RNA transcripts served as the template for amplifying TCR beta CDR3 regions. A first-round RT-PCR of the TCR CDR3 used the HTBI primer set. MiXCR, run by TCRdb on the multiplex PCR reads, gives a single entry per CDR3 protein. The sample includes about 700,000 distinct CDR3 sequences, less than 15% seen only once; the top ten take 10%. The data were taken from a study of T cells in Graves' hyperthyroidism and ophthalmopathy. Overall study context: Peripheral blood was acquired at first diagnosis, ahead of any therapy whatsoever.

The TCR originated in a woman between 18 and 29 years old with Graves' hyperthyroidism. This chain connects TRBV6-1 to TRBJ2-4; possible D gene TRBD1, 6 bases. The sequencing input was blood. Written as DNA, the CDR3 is TGTGCCAGCAGGACAGGACTTCAAGAGTACTTC. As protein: CASRTGLQEYF.